The next 27 T cell receptor beta chains were all read from a single sample in a study of blood T cell repertoires in COVID-19. Method: immunoSEQ multiplex PCR; TCRdb's copy keeps in-frame clones and lacks some. The sample carries approximately 160,000 clones, about 82% recorded once. Sequenced input: peripheral blood. The receptors here all came from a middle-aged man with active or convalescent COVID-19.

V and J are TRBV5-1 and TRBJ1-2; tentative D call: TRBD1 (6 bases). This CDR3 contains 12 residues. Germline CDR1 and CDR2: SGHRS and YFSETQ. Trimming removed 4 bases from V and 4 bases from J, with 8 bases in between. Written as DNA, the CDR3 is TGCGCCAGCAGCCAGGACAGCTATGGCTACACCTTC. Its protein product is CASSQDSYGYTF.

V is TRBV29-1 and J is TRBJ1-2; no firm D call. This CDR3 is built from 12 residues. CDR1 and CDR2 (germline): SQVTM, ANQGSEA. The DNA of the CDR3 is TGCAGTAACCGGGAACCTGGCGGCGGCTACACCTTC. It codes for CSNREPGGGYTF.

The chain has TRBV5-4 and TRBJ1-6; TRBD1 agrees at 7 bases. V shed 4 bases, J shed 11 bases, and the junction held 6 bases outside the gene matches. Germline V lookup: CDR1 SGHNT, CDR2 YYREEE (reference sequence). The CDR3 runs to 13 residues. The CDR3 loop is CASSHSTGTPLHF. Written as DNA, the CDR3 is TGTGCCAGCAGCCACTCGACAGGGACACCCCTCCACTTT.

The chain combines TRBV27 with TRBJ2-2; no reliable D call. The CDR3 contains 14 residues. V lost 0 bases and J lost 1, with 3 bases in between. Germline V gives CDR1 MNHEY, CDR2 SMNVEV (reference sequence). The CDR3 DNA follows: TGTGCCAGCAGTTTATCCCTGAACACCGGGGAGCTGTTTTTT. Translation: CASSLSLNTGELFF.

About this clone itself: Other DNA sequences in the sample encode the same CDR3. The CDR3 sequence: CASSAAGGPYNEQFF. Written as DNA, the CDR3 is TGTGCCAGCAGCGCAGCGGGGGGGCCTTACAATGAGCAGTTCTTC. This chain uses TRBV9 with TRBJ2-1, with 10 bases matching TRBD2. Germline trimming cut 3 bases from V and 4 bases from J; bases unmatched to any gene: 4. The CDR3 sequence is 15 residues long. Germline V CDR1 and CDR2: SGDLS, YYNGEE.

The genes are TRBV15 and TRBJ1-2; 9 bases align to TRBD1. CDR3 size: 18 residues. Germline V gene data show CDR1 as LNHNV and CDR2 as YYDKDF (reference sequence). With 5 bases clipped from V and 4 bases from J, the junction kept 17 bases outside the gene matches. CDR3 loop: CATSPSPVGTGNVYGYTF. Written as DNA, the CDR3 is TGTGCCACCAGCCCTTCCCCAGTCGGGACAGGGAATGTCTATGGCTACACCTTC.

A single count supports this clone. The J gene is TRBJ2-5, the V gene TRBV11-3, with 7 nucleotides matching TRBD1. CDR1 and CDR2 (germline): SGHNT, YENEEA. J was trimmed by 3 bases and V by 4 bases; bases with no gene match: 2. The CDR3 totals 13 residues. CDR3 nucleotide sequence: TGTGCCAGCAGCTACGGGACAGAAGAGACCCAGTACTTC. It translates to CASSYGTEETQYF.

The genes are TRBV5-1 and TRBJ2-5; 8 nucleotides line up with TRBD2. Germline V gene data show CDR1 as SGHRS and CDR2 as YFSETQ. Losses at the gene ends were 4 bases for V and 2 bases for J; bases not matched to a gene: 10. The CDR3 consists of 16 residues. The CDR3 DNA reads as TGCGCCAGCAGCCCCGCCAGGACTAGCACTCAAGAGACCCAGTACTTC. Translated, it gives CASSPARTSTQETQYF. Combining the CDR3 with reference TRBV5-1 and TRBJ2-5 gives the whole variable domain KAGVTQTPRYLIKTRGQQVTLSCSPISGHRSVSWYQQTPGQGLQFLFEYFSETQRNKGNFPGRFSGRQFSNSRSEMNVSTLELGDSALYLCASSPARTSTQETQYFGPGTRLLVL.

The chain joins TRBV19 to TRBJ2-7, with TRBD1 as a possible D gene (6 bases). CDR3 length: 15 residues. V was clipped by 0 bases and J by 3 bases, with 12 bases between them. Germline V gene sequence: CDR1 LNHDA, CDR2 SQIVND (reference sequence). The CDR3 sequence: CASSIDLGHFYEQYF. As DNA, the CDR3 is TGTGCCAGTAGTATAGATCTGGGACACTTCTACGAGCAGTACTTC.

The V call is TRBV4-3, the J call TRBJ1-3, with D perhaps TRBD1 (6 bases). This CDR3 has 15 residues. The V gene lost 4 bases and the J gene lost 0 bases, with 10 bases spanning the gap. From germline, CDR1 is LGHNA and CDR2 YSLEER. The CDR3 bases are TGCGCCAGCAGCCGAGGACAGTCCTCTGGAAACACCATATATTTT. Encoded protein: CASSRGQSSGNTIYF.

V gene TRBV24-1 combines with J gene TRBJ2-2; D is possibly TRBD1 (6 bases). Trimming cost V 7 bases and J 0 bases, with 11 bases left between them. CDR1 KGHDR and CDR2 SFDVKD come from the germline V gene. CDR3 length: 15 amino acids. In DNA, the CDR3 is TGTGCCACCAGAGGGACAAACCCGAACACCGGGGAGCTGTTTTTT. Translating gives CATRGTNPNTGELFF.

The J gene is TRBJ2-5, the V gene TRBV6-5; 11 bases line up with TRBD2. The CDR3 runs 14 residues. V lost 6 bases to trimming and J lost 5 bases; unmatched junction nucleotides: 5. CDR1 is MNHEY, CDR2 SVGAGI, per germline. For the CDR3, the DNA is TGTGCCAGCAGACTAGCGGGAGCTAGGGAGACCCAGTACTTC. It yields the protein CASRLAGARETQYF.

This chain links TRBV6-5 with TRBJ2-2, with no clear D. Germline V CDR1 and CDR2: MNHEY, SVGAGI. The CDR3 consists of 14 residues. The ends were cut back, 6 bases at V and 3 bases at J, with 11 bases in the middle. CDR3 in amino acids: CASSLITDTGELFF. The DNA for the CDR3 is TGTGCCAGCAGCCTAATCACAGACACCGGGGAGCTGTTTTTT.

J is TRBJ1-4 and V is TRBV9; D is possibly TRBD1 (5 bases). The CDR3 is made up of 15 amino acids. Germline values: CDR1 SGDLS, CDR2 YYNGEE. Trimming shortened V by 0 bases and J by 5 bases, and 11 bases separated the two germline ends. This CDR3 is CASSVATGENEKLFF. The DNA of the CDR3 is TGTGCCAGCAGCGTAGCTACGGGGGAGAATGAAAAACTGTTTTTT.

This chain connects TRBV3-1 (or the pseudogene TRBV3-2) to TRBJ2-7, with 11 nucleotides matching TRBD2. V lost 4 bases and J lost 5; bases outside the gene matches: 4. The germline CDR1 and CDR2 sequences are LGHDT and YNNKEL (reference sequence). This CDR3 has 14 amino acids. The CDR3: CASSLLAGGDEQYF. For the CDR3, the DNA is TGTGCCAGCAGCCTATTAGCGGGAGGGGACGAGCAGTACTTC.

The V and J genes are TRBV4-3 and TRBJ2-2, with D possibly TRBD1 on 6 matching bases. CDR1 is LGHNA, CDR2 YSLEER, per germline. The CDR3 consists of 17 residues. V was trimmed by 0 bases and J by 3 bases, leaving 14 bases between them. CDR3 coding DNA: TGCGCCAGCAGCCAAGAGGGTGTCGCAGGGGACACCGGGGAGCTGTTTTTT. Translated: CASSQEGVAGDTGELFF.

This clone appeared a single time. This rearrangement joins TRBV30 to TRBJ1-1, with TRBD1 matching 9 bases. With V trimmed by 5 bases and J by 1 base, 5 bases remained unmatched. The CDR3 has 14 residues. Germline V gives CDR1 GTSNPN, CDR2 SVGIG (reference sequence). The CDR3 is CAWLRDRENTEAFF. CDR3 DNA sequence: TGTGCCTGGCTCAGGGACAGGGAGAACACTGAAGCTTTCTTT.

The V and J genes are TRBV10-3 and TRBJ1-5; 8 bases line up with TRBD1. The CDR3 loop spans 15 amino acids. The V segment lost 3 bases and the J segment 5 bases; nucleotides outside the gene matches: 6. The germline gives CDR1 ENHRY, CDR2 SYGVKD. This CDR3 is CAISDSDRGYQPQHF. The DNA for the CDR3 is TGTGCCATCAGTGATTCCGACAGGGGATATCAGCCCCAGCATTTT.

The chain couples TRBV5-1 to TRBJ2-5, with 11 nucleotides matching TRBD1. Germline V gives CDR1 SGHRS, CDR2 YFSETQ. Losses at the gene ends were 4 bases for V and 5 bases for J; bases not matched to a gene: 7. The CDR3 runs 15 residues. The CDR3 bases are TGCGCCAGCAGCAGACCGGGACAGGGGGACGAGACCCAGTACTTC. Protein: CASSRPGQGDETQYF.

The CDR3 region is CASSYKGVGYTEAFF. CDR3 nucleotide sequence: TGTGCCAGCAGTTACAAAGGGGTCGGGTACACTGAAGCTTTCTTT. The chain uses TRBV6-2 or TRBV6-3 and TRBJ1-1; TRBD1 is a possible D gene (5 bases). The CDR3 has 15 residues. CDR1 and CDR2 (germline): MNHEY, SVGEGT. V was shortened by 2 bases and J by 3 bases, with 13 bases between the two germline ends.

In its sample, this clone was seen a few times. The rearrangement links TRBV19 to TRBJ1-2; D is uncertain. Germline V lookup: CDR1 LNHDA, CDR2 SQIVND (reference sequence). The V gene lost 3 bases and the J gene lost 4 bases, with 9 bases spanning the gap. This CDR3 has 13 amino acids. This CDR3 is CASSIPGFYGYTF. CDR3 DNA: TGTGCCAGTAGTATTCCGGGGTTCTATGGCTACACCTTC.

This clone was seen only a few times. This rearrangement joins TRBV24-1 to TRBJ2-2; D is perhaps TRBD1 (5 bases). This CDR3 has 16 residues. In germline, CDR1 is KGHDR, CDR2 SFDVKD. Trimming took 4 bases from V and 1 from J, leaving 12 bases between them. The CDR3 sequence is CATSDADRLNTGELFF. In nucleotides, the CDR3 is TGTGCCACCAGTGACGCCGACAGATTGAACACCGGGGAGCTGTTTTTT.

V usage is TRBV4-1 and J usage is TRBJ1-5, with D perhaps matching TRBD1 (5 bases). CDR3 length equals 17 residues. The germline gives CDR1 MGHRA, CDR2 YSYEKL. V lost 0 bases to trimming and J lost 2 bases, with 14 bases between them. The CDR3 region is CASSQDRAGHGNQPQHF. CDR3 bases: TGCGCCAGCAGCCAAGATAGGGCAGGGCATGGCAATCAGCCCCAGCATTTT.

The V and J genes are TRBV6-1 and TRBJ1-3; D is possibly TRBD1 (5 bases). Germline-derived CDR1 and CDR2 are MNHNS and SASEGT. This CDR3 region has 17 residues. The ends were cut back, 4 bases at V and 2 bases at J, with 18 bases in the middle. This chain's CDR3 is CASSAWARAGTGNTIYF. The CDR3 bases are TGTGCCAGCAGTGCCTGGGCAAGGGCAGGGACTGGAAACACCATATATTTT.

The CDR3 is CASSQDTGTNYGYTF. The CDR3 DNA reads TGTGCCAGCAGCCAAGATACAGGGACCAACTATGGCTACACCTTC. This chain links TRBV4-2 with TRBJ1-2, with D possibly matching TRBD1 (6 bases). The CDR3 consists of 15 residues. V was pared by 0 bases and J by 2 bases, with 10 bases between. CDR1 and CDR2 from the germline V gene are LGHNA and YNFKEQ.

The gene calls are TRBV4-3 and TRBJ2-6, with D maybe TRBD1 (6 bases). Trimming removed 3 bases at V and 4 bases at J, with 13 bases between. Germline V lookup: CDR1 LGHNA, CDR2 YSLEER. The CDR3 is 16 amino acids. CDR3 nucleotides: TGCGCCAGCAGCCATGAAGCAGGGACAGGGGCCAACGTCCTGACTTTC. Residues: CASSHEAGTGANVLTF.

The rearrangement joins TRBV18 to TRBJ1-1; D may be TRBD1 (6 bases). V lost 2 bases, J lost 2 bases, and 12 bases lay in between. The CDR3 covers 15 residues. Germline CDR1 is KGHSH and CDR2 is LQKENI. In DNA form, the CDR3 reads TGTGCCAGCTCACCATCACAGGGAAGTAACACTGAAGCTTTCTTT. This codes for CASSPSQGSNTEAFF.